This T cell receptor (beta chain) appears in the sequencing data of a study of T-cell memory formation after mild COVID-19. Study details: The study found TCR clusters largely donor specific. Study-level points and caveats: Some clones that responded were present in memory (sampled pre-infection), which suggests cross-reactive memory joined. The authors did not confirm SARS-CoV-2 specificity of second-wave clones peaking day 37. Day 15 to 85 contracting clones showed balanced CD4/CD8; later expanders leaned CD4+.

Trimming cost V 0 bases and J 2 bases, with 8 bases left between them. This CDR3 is 15 amino acids long. Comment on this clonotype: Its antigen is undetermined.

TCRdb processed the 5' RACE reads anew with MiXCR; each CDR3 protein has one entry. In the table there are approximately 150,000 distinct CDR3 sequences, approximately 12% of which are singletons. The TCR originated in a man in his late teens or twenties who had mild COVID-19 (a few samples of this study predate the infection). Cell type and time point are not known. The sequenced sample was PBMCs or a T cell subset sorted from them (not recorded which). V is TRBV12-3 or TRBV12-4 and J is TRBJ1-5, with D possibly TRBD1 on 6 matching bases. DNA of the CDR3: TGTGCCAGCAGTTTAGCGGGGGCGGGCAATCAGCCCCAGCATTTT. Translation: CASSLAGAGNQPQHF.